Listed below are T cell receptor beta chains from one sample, sequenced in a study of T-cell reconstitution after alpha-beta-depleted transplantation in children. One entry per CDR3 protein results from TCRdb running MiXCR on the PCR reads. The table lists about 410,000 distinct CDR3 sequences, roughly 22% of them singletons. The source was PBMCs from the stem cell graft donor, collected from the stem cell graft. These receptors were collected from a human donor who donated a stem cell graft to a child with acute myeloid leukemia. CDR3s include the opening cysteine and the closing phenylalanine or tryptophan. A D gene is named only where the DNA matches it firmly. A clone size is listed for some rows: how often the clone was seen (once, few, many), or a class if it is expanded.

V gene,CDR3 length,J gene,clone size,D gene,CDR3 protein,CDR3 DNA
TRBV29-1,14,TRBJ2-1,-,-,CSVEASILWDEQFF,TGCAGCGTTGAAGCTAGTATCCTCTGGGATGAGCAGTTCTTC
TRBV11-3,13,TRBJ2-5,-,TRBD2,CASTRGREETQYF,TGTGCCAGCACCCGAGGGCGGGAGGAGACCCAGTACTTC
TRBV6-5,16,TRBJ2-2,many,TRBD2,CASSYSTSGRIGELFF,TGTGCCAGCAGTTACTCGACTAGCGGGAGAATAGGGGAGCTGTTTTTT
TRBV7-9,13,TRBJ2-7,-,-,CAIGPGRIYEQYF,TGTGCCATCGGCCCCGGACGGATCTACGAGCAGTACTTC
TRBV5-1,18,TRBJ2-3,few,-,CASSFQGSLDRSTDTQYF,TGCGCCAGCAGCTTCCAAGGGAGCTTAGACAGGAGCACAGATACGCAGTATTTT
TRBV12-3/TRBV12-4,12,TRBJ1-5,few,TRBD1,CASSIGGAAQHF,TGTGCCAGCAGTATAGGGGGCGCGGCCCAGCATTTT
TRBV7-9,15,TRBJ1-5,few,-,CASSLDTTENQPQHF,TGTGCCAGCAGCTTAGACACAACAGAAAATCAGCCCCAGCATTTT
TRBV6-5,14,TRBJ2-3,-,-,CASSYSTGEDTQYF,TGTGCCAGCAGTTACTCTACGGGGGAAGATACGCAGTATTTT
TRBV7-9,15,TRBJ2-1,-,TRBD2,CASSFMREGFHEQFF,TGTGCCAGCAGCTTCATGCGGGAGGGCTTTCATGAGCAGTTCTTC
TRBV5-1,14,TRBJ2-7,-,TRBD2,CASSLPSGNYEQYF,TGCGCCAGCAGCTTGCCTAGCGGGAACTACGAGCAGTACTTC
TRBV12-3/TRBV12-4,13,TRBJ2-3,few,-,CASRQQGGDTQYF,TGTGCCAGCAGACAACAGGGTGGAGATACGCAGTATTTT
TRBV5-1,15,TRBJ1-3,few,-,CASSLDGAGGNTIYF,TGCGCCAGCAGCTTGGACGGTGCGGGAGGCAACACCATATATTTT
TRBV5-6,15,TRBJ2-7,-,-,CASRKQAEDYYEQYF,TGTGCCAGCAGGAAACAAGCGGAAGATTACTACGAGCAGTACTTC
TRBV12-3/TRBV12-4,14,TRBJ1-2,few,-,CASSFGGGNYGYTF,TGTGCCAGCAGTTTTGGGGGGGGGAACTATGGCTACACCTTC
TRBV4-1,14,TRBJ2-5,-,-,CASSPNGGTGTQYF,TGCGCCAGCAGCCCGAACGGGGGGACAGGGACCCAGTACTTC
TRBV6-7,15,TRBJ2-7,few,TRBD2,CASSFPKRGSYEQYF,TGTGCCAGCAGTTTTCCAAAGCGGGGGTCCTACGAGCAGTACTTC
TRBV9,15,TRBJ2-3,many,TRBD1,CASSVVTGVMDTQYF,TGTGCCAGCAGCGTAGTAACAGGGGTTATGGATACGCAGTATTTT
TRBV29-1,14,TRBJ2-7,few,-,CSVEKTVGPSQQYF,TGCAGCGTTGAAAAGACAGTTGGCCCGTCTCAGCAGTACTTC
TRBV7-2,16,TRBJ1-5,once,TRBD1,CASNPSGGTGNQPQHF,TGTGCCAGCAACCCGTCAGGGGGGACGGGAAATCAGCCCCAGCATTTT
TRBV2,15,TRBJ2-7,few,-,CASSKDSGGANEQYF,TGTGCCAGCAGTAAGGACTCAGGGGGGGCGAACGAGCAGTACTTC
TRBV28,14,TRBJ2-7,-,-,CASSSPKDSYEQYF,TGTGCCAGCAGTTCACCCAAGGACTCCTACGAGCAGTACTTC
TRBV12-3/TRBV12-4,14,TRBJ2-5,-,-,CASSLGQGIGTQYF,TGTGCCAGCAGTTTAGGTCAGGGTATCGGGACCCAGTACTTC
TRBV20-1,15,TRBJ2-7,many,TRBD2,CSADPPRTSGYEQYF,TGCAGTGCTGATCCCCCTCGGACTAGCGGCTACGAGCAGTACTTC
TRBV20-1,15,TRBJ2-2,-,TRBD2,CSALRAGGYTGELFF,TGCAGTGCCCTGAGAGCGGGAGGGTACACCGGGGAGCTGTTTTTT
TRBV29-1,15,TRBJ2-1,many,-,CSVTPGQGSYNEQFF,TGCAGCGTGACCCCTGGGCAGGGGTCCTACAATGAGCAGTTCTTC
TRBV20-1,12,TRBJ2-1,-,-,CSASRSINEQFF,TGCAGTGCCAGCCGTAGTATCAATGAGCAGTTCTTC
TRBV15,19,TRBJ2-3,few,TRBD2,CATSREQTAGGPSTDTQYF,TGTGCCACCAGCAGAGAGCAAACAGCGGGGGGGCCTAGCACAGATACGCAGTATTTT
TRBV20-1,14,TRBJ2-5,many,TRBD2,CSATTLAGQETQYF,TGCAGTGCTACAACTCTAGCGGGTCAAGAGACCCAGTACTTC
TRBV5-6,15,TRBJ2-7,-,-,CASSSEIVPNYEQYF,TGTGCCAGCAGCTCGGAAATAGTCCCAAACTACGAGCAGTACTTC
TRBV20-1,10,TRBJ2-1,few,-,CSARVHEQFF,TGCAGTGCTAGAGTGCATGAGCAGTTCTTC
TRBV6-2/TRBV6-3,16,TRBJ2-7,few,-,CASSYSRVWRSYEQYF,TGTGCCAGCAGTTACTCGAGGGTTTGGAGGTCCTACGAGCAGTACTTC
TRBV4-3,17,TRBJ2-4,few,TRBD1,CASSQETGGAGRNIQYF,TGCGCCAGCAGCCAAGAGACAGGGGGCGCAGGTCGGAACATTCAGTACTTC
TRBV3-1,12,TRBJ2-1,few,-,CASSPKFNEQFF,TGTGCCAGCAGCCCCAAGTTCAATGAGCAGTTCTTC